This is a list of T cell receptor beta chains from one sample in a study of blood T cell repertoires in COVID-19. The protocol was immunoSEQ multiplex PCR, while the TCRdb copy is restricted to in-frame clones and leaves out a portion. The data contain a few hundred thousand clones, roughly 87% of them singletons. Sequenced material: peripheral blood. The origin of the receptors is a man younger than 35 with active or convalescent COVID-19. Both conserved end residues are part of each CDR3. A D gene is named only where the DNA matches it firmly. Where a row states a size, it is once, few, many or the class of an expanded clone; other rows omit it.

j_gene,d_gene,abundance,v_gene,CDR3nt,CDR3aa
TRBJ2-1,TRBD2,.,TRBV29-1,TGCAGCGTTATAGCGGGAGGGCCTACAACGATCTTC,CSVIAGGPTTIF
TRBJ2-1,.,few,TRBV3-1/TRBV3-2,TGTGCCAGCAGCCAATTCCTAGCCAATGAGCAGTTCTTC,CASSQFLANEQFF
TRBJ2-7,TRBD1,few,TRBV6-1,TGTGCCAGCAGTGAATTGGACAGGCGCTACGAGCAGTACTTC,CASSELDRRYEQYF
TRBJ1-6,TRBD1,.,TRBV7-9,TGTGCCAGCAGGGACGGACAGGGCGAAAGTAATTCACCCCTCCACTTT,CASRDGQGESNSPLHF
TRBJ2-7,TRBD2,.,TRBV27,TGTGCCAGCAGTCCCTTAGCGGGAGTGACGCCCTACGAGCAGTACTTC,CASSPLAGVTPYEQYF
TRBJ2-3,TRBD2,.,TRBV7-9,TGTGCCAGCAGCTTAGGGCTAGCGGTTGTCACAGATACGCAGTATTTT,CASSLGLAVVTDTQYF
TRBJ1-2,.,.,TRBV6-5,TGTGCCAGCAGTTACGACAGTGCTAACTATGGCTACACCTTC,CASSYDSANYGYTF
TRBJ1-5,TRBD1,.,TRBV7-9,TGTGCCAGCAGCCCCTTAACAGGGGCAAATCAGCCCCAGCATTTT,CASSPLTGANQPQHF
TRBJ2-5,.,.,TRBV28,TGTGCCAGCAGTTCTCCCGGGACTGCGTACCGAGAGACCCAGTACTTC,CASSSPGTAYRETQYF
TRBJ1-1,.,.,TRBV4-1,TGCGCCAGCAGCCAAGCCGTGAACACTGAAGCTTTCTTT,CASSQAVNTEAFF
TRBJ2-3,TRBD1,.,TRBV3-1/TRBV3-2,TGTGCCAGCAGCTCACCGGGACAGGGGGATACGCAGTATTTT,CASSSPGQGDTQYF
TRBJ1-2,TRBD1,.,TRBV10-3,TGTGCCATCAGTGAGGACAGGGACTATGGCTACACCTTC,CAISEDRDYGYTF
TRBJ2-1,.,.,TRBV3-1/TRBV3-2,TGTGCCAGCAGCCAAGATAGCCATGAGCAGTTCTTC,CASSQDSHEQFF
TRBJ2-5,.,.,TRBV7-8,TGTGCCAGCAGCTTAGAAGTCAGGACTTTATATGGGCGGGAGACCCAGTACTTC,CASSLEVRTLYGRETQYF
TRBJ2-7,.,.,TRBV6-5,TGTGCCAGCAGTTACACGGGGGGCAGGAGGTACGAGCAGTACTTC,CASSYTGGRRYEQYF
TRBJ2-1,.,.,TRBV27,TGTGCCAGCAGCCCGGGGGTAAATGAGCAGTTCTTC,CASSPGVNEQFF
TRBJ1-4,.,.,TRBV18,TGTGCCAGCTCACCAGCAGGGGTTGAAAAACTGTTTTTT,CASSPAGVEKLFF
TRBJ1-4,.,.,TRBV27,TGTGCCAGCAGTCCCCAGGTGGCCGCGGAAAAACTGTTTTTT,CASSPQVAAEKLFF
TRBJ1-4,.,once,TRBV4-1,TGCGCCAGCAGCCCACAGACAGATTTTAATGAAAAACTGTTTTTT,CASSPQTDFNEKLFF
TRBJ2-7,.,.,TRBV5-4,TGTGCCGGAAGCGGCCCGACCTCCTACGAGCAGTACTTC,CAGSGPTSYEQYF
TRBJ2-1,TRBD2,.,TRBV11-2,TGTGCCAGCAGCTTATACGGCACTAGCGGGAGTAATGAGCAGTTCTTC,CASSLYGTSGSNEQFF
TRBJ2-7,.,.,TRBV13,TGTGCCAGCAGCTTCTGGGGGCGAGGGGACGAGCAGTACTTC,CASSFWGRGDEQYF
TRBJ1-6,.,.,TRBV3-1/TRBV3-2,TGTGCCAGCAGCCAAGCCGGGGGGAGCTCCTATAATTCACCCCTCCACTTT,CASSQAGGSSYNSPLHF
TRBJ1-1,TRBD1,.,TRBV4-2,TGTGCCAGCAGCCTGGGACAGACTGAAGCTTTCTTT,CASSLGQTEAFF
TRBJ1-6,.,.,TRBV11-2,TGTGCCAGCAGCTCCCAGGGTCTGTATTCACCCCTCCACTTT,CASSSQGLYSPLHF
TRBJ1-2,.,.,TRBV25-1,TGTGCCAGCAGTGAATATGGGCGAAGGAATGGCTACACCTTC,CASSEYGRRNGYTF
TRBJ1-5,.,.,TRBV4-1,TGCGCCAGCAGCCAAGATGCAGGGAATCAGCCCCAGCATTTT,CASSQDAGNQPQHF
TRBJ2-1,TRBD2,.,TRBV7-9,TGTGCCAGCAGCTTTATTGCGGGGGGACTCAATGAGCAGTTCTTC,CASSFIAGGLNEQFF
TRBJ1-1,TRBD1,.,TRBV28,TGTGCCAGCAAAAACACAGGGGGCGGGATGAACACTGAAGCTTTCTTT,CASKNTGGGMNTEAFF
TRBJ2-7,TRBD2,.,TRBV9,TGTGCCAGCAGCCCTAGGGGAGGGAGCCACGAGCAGTACTTC,CASSPRGGSHEQYF
TRBJ2-6,.,.,TRBV6-5,TGTGCCAGCACTTTAGACTCTGGGGCCAACGTCCTGACTTTC,CASTLDSGANVLTF
TRBJ1-2,TRBD1,.,TRBV19,TGTGCCAGTAGTAGCCGGACAGGACCGACGGATGGCTACACCTTC,CASSSRTGPTDGYTF
TRBJ2-7,.,.,TRBV9,TGTGCCAGCAGCGTAGGGGGGGTTGAGTACGAGCAGTACTTC,CASSVGGVEYEQYF
TRBJ1-5,TRBD1,.,TRBV5-8,TGTGCCAGCAGCTTTCCTCGACAGGGGAGCAATCAGCCCCAGCATTTT,CASSFPRQGSNQPQHF
TRBJ2-4,TRBD2,.,TRBV15,TGTGCCACCAGCGGGGGACTAGCGGGAGGCGAAAACATTCAGTACTTC,CATSGGLAGGENIQYF
TRBJ1-5,.,once,TRBV19,TGTGCCAGTAGAACGACAGGAAATAGCAATCAGCCCCAGCATTTT,CASRTTGNSNQPQHF
TRBJ2-1,TRBD2,.,TRBV5-1,TGCGCCAGCAGCTTGGGTTGGACTAGCATCTTC,CASSLGWTSIF
TRBJ1-6,TRBD1,.,TRBV2,TGTGCCAGCAGCCAGGGACAGCTTAATTCACCCCTCCACTTT,CASSQGQLNSPLHF
TRBJ2-7,.,.,TRBV28,TGTGCCAGCAGCCCGAGCTCCTACGAGCAGTACTTC,CASSPSSYEQYF
TRBJ2-7,TRBD1,.,TRBV3-1/TRBV3-2,TGTGCCAGCAGCCCTAGGGACAGGGGGTACGAGCAGTACTTC,CASSPRDRGYEQYF
TRBJ1-3,.,.,TRBV28,TGTGCCAGTAACAGGTTCTCTGGAAACACCATATATTTT,CASNRFSGNTIYF
TRBJ2-3,.,once,TRBV4-3,TGCGCCAGCAGCAACCAGAGGGATACGCAGTATTTT,CASSNQRDTQYF
TRBJ1-2,TRBD1,.,TRBV27,TGTGCCAGCAGTCGACCGACAGGGACGTTGGACTATGGCTACACCTTC,CASSRPTGTLDYGYTF
TRBJ2-7,.,.,TRBV10-3,TGTGCCATCAGCGAAAACCGGGACTGGCACTCTTACGAGCAGTACTTC,CAISENRDWHSYEQYF
TRBJ1-2,TRBD1,many,TRBV29-1,TGCAGCGCTGCCACAGGGGATGGCTACACCTTC,CSAATGDGYTF